These 14 T cell receptor beta chains originate from one sample sequenced in a study of T cells in Graves' hyperthyroidism and ophthalmopathy. TCR beta CDR3 region amplification was performed from RNA transcripts. The HTBI primer set was used in a first-round RT-PCR of the TCR CDR3. Each CDR3 protein is one row after TCRdb ran MiXCR on the multiplex PCR reads. The table has roughly 650,000 distinct CDR3 sequences, about a sixth seen once. Input material: blood. These receptors all stem from a woman in her 40s with Graves' ophthalmopathy.

The V call is TRBV19, the J call TRBJ1-5, with 10 nucleotides matching TRBD1. Germline CDR1 reads LNHDA; CDR2 reads SQIVND (reference sequence). The V gene end was trimmed by 6 bases and the J gene end by 6 bases; junction bases not matched to a gene: 14. The CDR3 consists of 17 residues. This CDR3 is CASRAATGGRSGQPQHF. As DNA, the CDR3 is TGTGCCAGTAGGGCAGCGACAGGGGGCAGATCAGGTCAGCCCCAGCATTTT.

This clonotype was counted at least ten times. V gene TRBV3-1 combines with J gene TRBJ1-5, with unresolved D. The V end lost 1 base, the J end lost 1 base, and 8 bases lay between the germline ends. Germline CDR1 reads LGHDT; CDR2 reads YNNKEL (reference sequence). The CDR3 spans 15 residues. CDR3 DNA sequence: TGTGCCAGCAGCCAAGGATCGGGAAGCAATCAGCCCCAGCATTTT. Amino acids: CASSQGSGSNQPQHF.

J is TRBJ1-1 and V is TRBV9; the D is unclear. Between the trimmed V and J ends, which lost 0 bases and 0 bases, there was a span of 9 bases. Germline V gene lookup returns CDR1 SGDLS and CDR2 YYNGEE. The CDR3 consists of 15 residues. The DNA of the CDR3 is TGTGCCAGCAGCGTAGCTAACAGCTTGAACACTGAAGCTTTCTTT. This gives the protein CASSVANSLNTEAFF. Full variable domain (remainder filled in from reference TRBV9 and TRBJ1-1): DSGVTQTPKHLITATGQRVTLRCSPRSGDLSVYWYQQSLDQGLQFLIQYYNGEERAKGNILERFSAQQFPDLHSELNLSSLELGDSALYFCASSVANSLNTEAFFGQGTRLTVV.

This clonotype was found once. V gene TRBV4-2 combines with J gene TRBJ2-7, with TRBD2 matching over 10 bases. Germline CDR1 is LGHNA and CDR2 is YNFKEQ. This CDR3 comprises 16 residues. Trimming removed 4 bases from V and 7 bases from J; junction bases left unmatched: 13. The CDR3 is CASSLPSGRALAEQYF. CDR3 nucleotides: TGTGCCAGCAGCCTACCCAGCGGGAGGGCCTTAGCTGAGCAGTACTTC.

There are many counts of this clonotype. This chain uses TRBV12-3 or TRBV12-4 with TRBJ2-3; 10 positions match TRBD2. J lost 2 bases, V lost 4 bases, and 6 bases had no gene match. The CDR3 loop spans 16 amino acids. The CDR3 spells CASSSLAGGDTDTQYF. The CDR3 DNA reads TGTGCCAGCAGTTCGTTAGCGGGGGGTGACACAGATACGCAGTATTTT.

This clonotype occurred many times. V usage is TRBV20-1 and J usage is TRBJ2-5; 10 bases map to TRBD2. Germline CDR1 is DFQATT and CDR2 is SNEGSKA (reference sequence). The CDR3 contains 15 residues. The V and J ends lost 0 bases and 4 bases, in that order; junction bases with no gene match: 5. This chain's CDR3 is CSAREGLAMRETQYF. CDR3 bases: TGCAGTGCTAGAGAGGGACTAGCGATGCGAGAGACCCAGTACTTC.

This clonotype was observed many times. The chain employs TRBV18 and TRBJ2-5, with TRBD1 matching over 10 bases. The CDR3 is made up of 14 amino acids. Per germline, CDR1 KGHSH and CDR2 LQKENI. With V trimmed by 8 bases and J by 3 bases, 6 bases remained unmatched. CDR3 DNA: TGTGCCAGCAGCCGGACAGGGGGGGAAGAGACCCAGTACTTC. It encodes CASSRTGGEETQYF.

The V call is TRBV5-8, the J call TRBJ2-2; 7 bases agree with TRBD2. The germline gives CDR1 SGHTS, CDR2 YDEGEE. V lost 4 bases to trimming and J lost 6 bases; unmatched junction nucleotides: 6. This CDR3 region has 14 residues. The CDR3 DNA sequence: TGTGCCAGCAGCCCCGGACTAGACCCCGGGGAGCTGTTTTTT. Its translation is CASSPGLDPGELFF.

Here the CDR3 DNA reads TGTGCTAGTGGTTTGGGCCAGCTGAACACTGAAGCTTTCTTT. Encoded protein: CASGLGQLNTEAFF. The V and J genes are TRBV12-5 and TRBJ1-1; no clear D gene. The germline V and J ends were trimmed by 1 base and 0 bases, with 6 bases remaining between them. Germline CDR1 reads LGHNT; CDR2 reads FRNRAP. The CDR3 has 14 residues.

This clonotype appeared a single time. A much larger clone is a single base away; this may be a read error. The chain combines TRBV19 with TRBJ2-1, with D perhaps matching TRBD1 (5 bases). With 3 bases removed from V and 10 bases from J, the gap between germline ends came to 10 bases. CDR3 length: 12 residues. In germline, CDR1 is LNHDA, CDR2 SQIVND (reference sequence). CDR3 amino acids: CASSIDRNEQFF. For the CDR3, the DNA is TGTGCCAGTAGTATCGACAGAAACGAGCAGTTCTTC.

In this sample, this clonotype turned up many times. The chain carries TRBV18 and TRBJ1-1, with TRBD1 identical over 8 bases. Looked up from germline, CDR1 is KGHSH and CDR2 is LQKENI. V gave up 3 bases and J gave up 0 bases; unmatched junction bases: 9. The CDR3 loop spans 17 amino acids. The CDR3 is CASSPSKVGQVNTEAFF. The CDR3 DNA sequence: TGTGCCAGCTCACCTAGCAAGGTGGGACAGGTGAACACTGAAGCTTTCTTT.

About this clonotype itself: Being one base from a much bigger clone, this may be a read error. V usage is TRBV20-1 and J usage is TRBJ1-6; no clear D gene. V lost 4 bases, J lost 9 bases, and 16 bases lay in between. This CDR3 has 14 amino acids. The V gene's germline CDR1 is DFQATT and CDR2 SNEGSKA (reference sequence). CDR3 nucleotides: TGCAGTGCTACAGGACGGCTTGGTGGTTCACCCCTCCACTTT. Amino acids: CSATGRLGGSPLHF.

The chain uses TRBV5-1 and TRBJ2-1; 9 bases are shared with TRBD2. Germline CDR1 is SGHRS and CDR2 is YFSETQ. J was trimmed by 0 bases and V by 0 bases; bases with no gene match: 7. There are 18 residues in the CDR3. In DNA form, the CDR3 reads TGCGCCAGCAGCTTGGCGGGGCTAGCGGGAAGCTCCTACAATGAGCAGTTCTTC. This translates into CASSLAGLAGSSYNEQFF.

Many counts were recorded for this clonotype. The chain has TRBV30 and TRBJ2-3; unclear D gene. With 0 bases removed from V and 5 bases from J, the gap between germline ends came to 9 bases. This CDR3 has 13 residues. The germline V gene encodes CDR1 GTSNPN and CDR2 SVGIG (reference sequence). Here the CDR3 DNA reads TGTGCCTGGAGTGTACGTGGGGTAGATACGCAGTATTTT. It encodes CAWSVRGVDTQYF.